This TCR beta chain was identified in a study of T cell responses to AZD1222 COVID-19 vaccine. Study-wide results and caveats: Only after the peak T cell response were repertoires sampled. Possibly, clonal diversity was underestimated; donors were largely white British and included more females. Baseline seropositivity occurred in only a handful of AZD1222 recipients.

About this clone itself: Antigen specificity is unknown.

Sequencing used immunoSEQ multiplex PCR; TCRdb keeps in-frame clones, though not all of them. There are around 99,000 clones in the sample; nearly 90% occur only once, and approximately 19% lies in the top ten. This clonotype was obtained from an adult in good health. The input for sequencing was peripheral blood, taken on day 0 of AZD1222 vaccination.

CDR3: CASSQDLVDVRHPTDTQYF. The CDR3 DNA reads as TGTGCCAGCAGCCAAGATCTAGTGGACGTACGGCACCCTACAGATACGCAGTATTTT. This chain uses TRBV14 with TRBJ2-3; unclear D gene. The germline V gene encodes CDR1 SGHDN and CDR2 FVKESK. The CDR3 runs to 19 residues. Trimming cost V 0 bases and J 3 bases, with 22 bases left between them. The entire variable domain, with the rest obtained from reference TRBV14 and TRBJ2-3, is as follows: EAGVTQFPSHSVIEKGQTVTLRCDPISGHDNLYWYRRVMGKEIKFLLHFVKESKQDESGMPNNRFLAERTGGTYSTLKVQPAELEDSGVYFCASSQDLVDVRHPTDTQYFGPGTRLTVL.